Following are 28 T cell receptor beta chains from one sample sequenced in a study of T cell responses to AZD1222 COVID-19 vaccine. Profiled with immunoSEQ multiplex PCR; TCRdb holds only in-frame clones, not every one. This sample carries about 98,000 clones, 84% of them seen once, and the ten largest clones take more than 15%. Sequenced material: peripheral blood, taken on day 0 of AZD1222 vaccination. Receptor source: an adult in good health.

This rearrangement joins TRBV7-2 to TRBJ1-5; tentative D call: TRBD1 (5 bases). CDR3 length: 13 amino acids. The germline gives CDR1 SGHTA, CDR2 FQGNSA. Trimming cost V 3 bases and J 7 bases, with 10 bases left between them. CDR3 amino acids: CASSFAGNQPQHF. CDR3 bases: TGTGCCAGCAGCTTCGCAGGGAACCAGCCCCAGCATTTT.

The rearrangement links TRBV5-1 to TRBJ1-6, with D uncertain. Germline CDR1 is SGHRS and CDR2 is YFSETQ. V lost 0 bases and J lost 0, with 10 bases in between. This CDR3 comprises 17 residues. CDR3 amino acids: CASSLGIGNSYNSPLHF. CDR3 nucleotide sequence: TGCGCCAGCAGCTTGGGTATAGGGAACTCCTATAATTCACCCCTCCACTTT.

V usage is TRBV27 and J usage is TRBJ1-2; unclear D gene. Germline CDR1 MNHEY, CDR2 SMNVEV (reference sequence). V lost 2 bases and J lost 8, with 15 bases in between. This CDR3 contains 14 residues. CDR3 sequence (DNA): TGTGCCAGCAGTTTAACATTCGACCGGGGAGGCTACACCTTC. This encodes CASSLTFDRGGYTF.

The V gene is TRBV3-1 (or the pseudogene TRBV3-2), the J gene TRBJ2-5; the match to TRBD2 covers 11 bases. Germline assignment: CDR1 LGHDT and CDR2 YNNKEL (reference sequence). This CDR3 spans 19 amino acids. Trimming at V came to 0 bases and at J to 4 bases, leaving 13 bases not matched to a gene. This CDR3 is CASSQDLWATSGGLETQYF. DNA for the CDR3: TGTGCCAGCAGCCAAGATCTTTGGGCCACTAGCGGGGGATTAGAGACCCAGTACTTC.

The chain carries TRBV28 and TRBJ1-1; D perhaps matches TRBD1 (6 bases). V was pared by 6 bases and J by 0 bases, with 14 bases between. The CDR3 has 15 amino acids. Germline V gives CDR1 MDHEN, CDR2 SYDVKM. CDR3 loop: CASRTRGGMNTEAFF. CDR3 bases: TGTGCCAGCAGAACCCGGGGGGGCATGAACACTGAAGCTTTCTTT.

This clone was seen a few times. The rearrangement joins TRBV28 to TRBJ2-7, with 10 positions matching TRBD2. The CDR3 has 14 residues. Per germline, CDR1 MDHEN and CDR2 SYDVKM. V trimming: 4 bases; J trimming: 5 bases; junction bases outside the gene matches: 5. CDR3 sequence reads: CASSWGLANHEQYF. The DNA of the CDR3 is TGTGCCAGCAGTTGGGGACTAGCGAACCACGAGCAGTACTTC.

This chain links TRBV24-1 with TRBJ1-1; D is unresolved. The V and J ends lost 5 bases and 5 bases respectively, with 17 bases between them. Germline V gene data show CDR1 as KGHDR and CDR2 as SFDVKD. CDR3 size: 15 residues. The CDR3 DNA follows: TGTGCCACCAGTGGGGCGGCGGCTGGGGATACTGAAGCTTTCTTT. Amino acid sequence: CATSGAAAGDTEAFF.

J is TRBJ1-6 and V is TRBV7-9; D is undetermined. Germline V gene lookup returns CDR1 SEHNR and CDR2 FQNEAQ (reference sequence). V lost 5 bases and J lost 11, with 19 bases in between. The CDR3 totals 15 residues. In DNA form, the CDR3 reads TGTGCCAGCAGCCCACCGGAGATCATGCGTCCACCCCTCCACTTT. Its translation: CASSPPEIMRPPLHF.

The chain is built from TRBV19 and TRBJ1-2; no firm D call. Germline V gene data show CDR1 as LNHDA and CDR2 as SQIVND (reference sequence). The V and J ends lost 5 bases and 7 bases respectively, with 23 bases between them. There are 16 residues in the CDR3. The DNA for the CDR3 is TGTGCCAGTAGTCCCCGGGAAGGTTGGGCAAGGAGTGGCTACACCTTC. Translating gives CASSPREGWARSGYTF.

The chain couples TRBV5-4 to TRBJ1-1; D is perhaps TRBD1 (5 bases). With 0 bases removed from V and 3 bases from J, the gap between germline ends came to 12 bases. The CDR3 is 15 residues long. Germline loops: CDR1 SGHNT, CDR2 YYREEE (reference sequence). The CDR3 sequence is CASSLDWGGDTEAFF. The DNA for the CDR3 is TGTGCCAGCAGCTTGGACTGGGGCGGGGACACTGAAGCTTTCTTT.

CDR3 bases: TGTGCCAGTAGTAAAGGGGGCAGAAACACTGAAGCTTTCTTT. This translates into CASSKGGRNTEAFF. The chain employs TRBV19 and TRBJ1-1; TRBD1 aligns across 7 bases. The V segment lost 4 bases and the J segment 2 bases; nucleotides outside the gene matches: 4. The CDR3 is 14 amino acids. The germline CDR1 and CDR2 sequences are LNHDA and SQIVND (reference sequence).

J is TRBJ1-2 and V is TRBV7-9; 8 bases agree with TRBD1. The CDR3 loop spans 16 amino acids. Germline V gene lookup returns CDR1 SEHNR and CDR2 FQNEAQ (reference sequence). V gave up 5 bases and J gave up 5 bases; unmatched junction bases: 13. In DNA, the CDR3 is TGTGCCAGCAGCCCATACCCCACTGGACAGGGTTATGGCTACACCTTC. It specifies CASSPYPTGQGYGYTF.

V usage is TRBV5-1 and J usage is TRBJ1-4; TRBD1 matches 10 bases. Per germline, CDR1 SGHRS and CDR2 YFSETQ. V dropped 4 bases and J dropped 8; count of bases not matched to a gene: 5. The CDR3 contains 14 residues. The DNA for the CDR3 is TGCGCCAGCAGCGCGGACAGGGGGGGAGAAAAACTGTTTTTT. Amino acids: CASSADRGGEKLFF.

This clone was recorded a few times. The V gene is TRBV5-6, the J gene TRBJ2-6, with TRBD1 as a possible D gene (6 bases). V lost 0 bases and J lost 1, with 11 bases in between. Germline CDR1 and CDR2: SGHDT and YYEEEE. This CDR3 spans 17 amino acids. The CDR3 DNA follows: TGTGCCAGCAGCTTGGTGCAGGGGCCTTCTGGGGCCAACGTCCTGACTTTC. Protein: CASSLVQGPSGANVLTF.

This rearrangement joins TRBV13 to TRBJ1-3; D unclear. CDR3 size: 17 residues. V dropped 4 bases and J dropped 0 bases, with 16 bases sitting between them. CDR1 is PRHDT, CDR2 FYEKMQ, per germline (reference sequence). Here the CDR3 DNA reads TGTGCCAGCAGCTCCCAGGAAGGGCTCGGCTCTGGAAACACCATATATTTT. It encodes CASSSQEGLGSGNTIYF.

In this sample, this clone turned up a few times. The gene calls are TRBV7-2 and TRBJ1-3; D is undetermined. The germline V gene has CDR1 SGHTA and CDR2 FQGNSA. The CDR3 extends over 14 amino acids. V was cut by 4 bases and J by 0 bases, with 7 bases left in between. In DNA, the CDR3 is TGTGCCAGCAGCTCGGCACTCTCTGGAAACACCATATATTTT. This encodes CASSSALSGNTIYF.

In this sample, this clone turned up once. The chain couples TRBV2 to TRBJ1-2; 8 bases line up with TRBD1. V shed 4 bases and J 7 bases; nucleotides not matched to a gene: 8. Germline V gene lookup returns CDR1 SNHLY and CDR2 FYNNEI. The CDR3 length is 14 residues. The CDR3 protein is CASSGRGLQPGYTF. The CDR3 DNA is TGTGCCAGCAGTGGCAGGGGGCTGCAACCTGGCTACACCTTC. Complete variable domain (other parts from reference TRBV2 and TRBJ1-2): EPEVTQTPSHQVTQMGQEVILRCVPISNHLYFYWYRQILGQKVEFLVSFYNNEISEKSEIFDDQFSVERPDGSNFTLKIRSTKLEDSAMYFCASSGRGLQPGYTFGSGTRLTVV.

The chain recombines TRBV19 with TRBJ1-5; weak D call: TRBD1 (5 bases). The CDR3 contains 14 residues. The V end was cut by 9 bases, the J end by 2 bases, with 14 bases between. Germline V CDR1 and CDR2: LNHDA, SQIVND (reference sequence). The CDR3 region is CASTHIGGNQPQHF. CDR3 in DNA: TGTGCCAGCACTCACATAGGGGGCAATCAGCCCCAGCATTTT.

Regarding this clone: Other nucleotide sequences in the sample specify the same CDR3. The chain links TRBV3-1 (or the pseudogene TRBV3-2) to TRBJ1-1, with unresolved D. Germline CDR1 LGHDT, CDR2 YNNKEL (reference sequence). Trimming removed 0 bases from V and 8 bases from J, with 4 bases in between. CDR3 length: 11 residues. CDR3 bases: TGTGCCAGCAGCCAAGATCTGGAAGCTTTCTTT. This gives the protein CASSQDLEAFF.

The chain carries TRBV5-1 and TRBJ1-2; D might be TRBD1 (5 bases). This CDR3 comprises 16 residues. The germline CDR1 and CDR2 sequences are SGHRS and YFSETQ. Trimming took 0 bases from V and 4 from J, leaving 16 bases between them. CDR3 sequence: CASSLVMSGSGYGYTF. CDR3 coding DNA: TGCGCCAGCAGCTTGGTTATGTCAGGGAGCGGCTATGGCTACACCTTC.

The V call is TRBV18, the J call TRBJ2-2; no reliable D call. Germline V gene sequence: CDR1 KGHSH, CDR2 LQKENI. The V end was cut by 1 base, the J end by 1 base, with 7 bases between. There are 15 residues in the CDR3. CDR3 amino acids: CASSPRSENTGELFF. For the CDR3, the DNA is TGTGCCAGCTCACCACGGTCGGAGAACACCGGGGAGCTGTTTTTT.

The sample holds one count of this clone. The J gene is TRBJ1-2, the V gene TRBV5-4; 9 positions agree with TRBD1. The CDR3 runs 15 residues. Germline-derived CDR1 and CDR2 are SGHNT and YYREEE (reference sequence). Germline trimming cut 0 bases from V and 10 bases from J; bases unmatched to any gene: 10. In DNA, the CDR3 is TGTGCCAGCAGCTTGGAAGAGGGACAGGGCAGAGCCTACACCTTC. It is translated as CASSLEEGQGRAYTF.

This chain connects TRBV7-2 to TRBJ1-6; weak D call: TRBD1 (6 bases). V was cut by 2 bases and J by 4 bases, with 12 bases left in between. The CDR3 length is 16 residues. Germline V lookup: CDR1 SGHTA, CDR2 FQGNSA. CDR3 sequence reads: CASSLKVGGYNSPLHF. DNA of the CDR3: TGTGCCAGCAGCTTAAAAGTAGGGGGTTATAATTCACCCCTCCACTTT.

As DNA, the CDR3 is TGTGCCAGCAGTACCCCAGGGGGCGGAGGTGGCTACACCTTC. Translating gives CASSTPGGGGGYTF. J is TRBJ1-2 and V is TRBV28, with 8 bases fitting TRBD1. The CDR3 totals 14 residues. CDR1 and CDR2 (germline): MDHEN, SYDVKM. The J segment lost 7 bases and the V segment lost 5 bases, leaving 9 bases of the junction unmatched.

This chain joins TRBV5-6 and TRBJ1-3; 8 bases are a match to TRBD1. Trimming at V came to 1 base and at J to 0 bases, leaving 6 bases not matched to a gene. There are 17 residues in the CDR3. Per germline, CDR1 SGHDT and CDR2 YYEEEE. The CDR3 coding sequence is TGTGCCAGCAGCTTGATTGGGGACAGGATCTCTGGAAACACCATATATTTT. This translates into CASSLIGDRISGNTIYF.

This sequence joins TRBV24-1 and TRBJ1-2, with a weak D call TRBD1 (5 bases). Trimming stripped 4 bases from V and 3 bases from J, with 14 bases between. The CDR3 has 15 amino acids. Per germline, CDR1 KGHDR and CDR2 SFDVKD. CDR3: CATSEAGSKDYGYTF. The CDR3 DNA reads TGTGCCACCAGTGAGGCAGGGAGTAAGGACTATGGCTACACCTTC.

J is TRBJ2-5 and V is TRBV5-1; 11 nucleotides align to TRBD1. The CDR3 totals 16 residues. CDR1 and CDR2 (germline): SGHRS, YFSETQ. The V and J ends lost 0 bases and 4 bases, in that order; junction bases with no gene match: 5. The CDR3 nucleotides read TGCGCCAGCAGCTTGGCGGACAGGGGGCGCCGAGAGACCCAGTACTTC. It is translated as CASSLADRGRRETQYF.

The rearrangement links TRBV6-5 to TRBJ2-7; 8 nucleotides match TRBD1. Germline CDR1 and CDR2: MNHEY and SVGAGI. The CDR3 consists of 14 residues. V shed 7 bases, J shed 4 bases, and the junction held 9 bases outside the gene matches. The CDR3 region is CASKRGQGTYEQYF. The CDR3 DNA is TGTGCCAGCAAACGCGGACAGGGAACTTACGAGCAGTACTTC.